One sample yielded the 26 T cell receptor beta chains listed below, sequenced in a study of blood T cell repertoires in COVID-19. The assay was immunoSEQ multiplex PCR, and TCRdb's table has in-frame clones only and misses some. The sample yields some 250,000 clones, around 85% seen once. The specimen sequenced was PBMCs or T cells enriched from blood (not recorded which). These receptors were collected from a middle-aged woman with acute COVID-19.

The chain links TRBV5-1 to TRBJ2-2; D is ambiguous. V was shortened by 0 bases and J by 1 base, with 4 bases between the two germline ends. Germline loops: CDR1 SGHRS, CDR2 YFSETQ. The CDR3 is 14 amino acids. The CDR3 loop is CASSLGQNTGELFF. The CDR3 nucleotides are TGCGCCAGCAGCTTGGGACAGAACACCGGGGAGCTGTTTTTT.

The CDR3 loop is CASSPEGAGGGYTF. The CDR3 nucleotides are TGCGCCAGCAGCCCGGAAGGGGCAGGGGGTGGCTACACCTTC. The chain couples TRBV5-1 to TRBJ1-2; 7 bases match TRBD1. CDR3 length equals 14 residues. Germline V gene lookup returns CDR1 SGHRS and CDR2 YFSETQ. The V segment lost 4 bases and the J segment 7 bases; nucleotides outside the gene matches: 10.

The chain is built from TRBV19 and TRBJ1-2; 8 bases match TRBD1. The CDR3 contains 15 residues. The germline V gene encodes CDR1 LNHDA and CDR2 SQIVND (reference sequence). Trimming took 5 bases from V and 4 from J; bases not matched to a gene: 9. The CDR3 protein is CASSPRQGLSYGYTF. In DNA, the CDR3 is TGTGCCAGTAGTCCCAGACAGGGGTTAAGCTATGGCTACACCTTC.

The chain is built from TRBV7-8 and TRBJ2-7; the D gene is possibly TRBD1 (6 bases). V was trimmed by 1 base and J by 1 base, leaving 11 bases between them. The CDR3 totals 15 residues. Germline V gene lookup returns CDR1 SGHVS and CDR2 FQNEAQ. The CDR3 sequence is CASSLVQGESYEQYF. CDR3 DNA sequence: TGTGCCAGCAGCTTAGTACAGGGCGAGTCCTACGAGCAGTACTTC.

A word on this clone: The junction departs from germline at one end; a sequencing error may be responsible. V gene TRBV7-7 combines with J gene TRBJ2-1; 12 bases align to TRBD2. The CDR3 covers 16 residues. Germline CDR1 and CDR2: SSHAT and FNYEAQ (reference sequence). CDR3 sequence (DNA): TGTGCTAGCAGCTTGATGGGACTAGCGGGCTACAATGAGCAGTTCTTC. Residues: CASSLMGLAGYNEQFF.

The chain joins TRBV6-1 to TRBJ2-1, with D unresolved. The germline gives CDR1 MNHNS, CDR2 SASEGT. There are 15 residues in the CDR3. The ends were cut back, 1 base at V and 5 bases at J, with 12 bases in the middle. CDR3: CASSEGPAPHNEQFF. DNA of the CDR3: TGTGCCAGCAGTGAAGGGCCTGCCCCCCACAATGAGCAGTTCTTC.

The rearrangement links TRBV25-1 to TRBJ1-2; D is perhaps TRBD1 (5 bases). V shed 2 bases and J shed 0 bases, with 10 bases lying between them. This CDR3 is 15 amino acids long. Germline V gene lookup returns CDR1 MGHDK and CDR2 SYGVNS. The CDR3 nucleotides read TGTGCCAGCAGTGAAACTGTGGGGCCTAACTATGGCTACACCTTC. Amino acid sequence: CASSETVGPNYGYTF.

The rearrangement uses TRBV4-2 and TRBJ2-5; 11 bases align to TRBD2. CDR3 length: 15 residues. V lost 2 bases and J lost 5; bases outside the gene matches: 4. The V gene's germline CDR1 is LGHNA and CDR2 YNFKEQ. CDR3 sequence reads: CASSQLAGGPETQYF. The DNA of the CDR3 is TGTGCCAGCAGCCAATTAGCGGGAGGGCCGGAGACCCAGTACTTC.

This chain uses TRBV7-8 with TRBJ2-3, with 7 nucleotides matching TRBD2. This CDR3 has 16 residues. Germline-derived CDR1 and CDR2 are SGHVS and FQNEAQ. Losses at the gene ends were 1 base for V and 2 bases for J; bases not matched to a gene: 6. CDR3 region: CASSLVRGGPTDTQYF. In DNA, the CDR3 is TGTGCCAGCAGCTTAGTGCGGGGAGGGCCCACAGATACGCAGTATTTT.

The V and J genes are TRBV28 and TRBJ1-1; TRBD1 is a possible D gene (6 bases). The CDR3 runs to 16 residues. Germline lookup yields CDR1 MDHEN and CDR2 SYDVKM. Trimming took off 5 bases at V and 5 bases at J, with 21 bases between the two ends. Here the CDR3 reads CASSPIVGGGWTEAFF. DNA for the CDR3: TGTGCCAGCAGTCCCATAGTTGGGGGCGGTTGGACTGAAGCTTTCTTT.

The gene calls are TRBV27 and TRBJ2-3; 7 bases fit TRBD2. Germline values: CDR1 MNHEY, CDR2 SMNVEV (reference sequence). V shed 5 bases and J 2 bases; nucleotides not matched to a gene: 4. CDR3 size: 14 residues. The CDR3 loop reads CASSRLADTDTQYF. The CDR3 coding sequence is TGTGCCAGCAGTCGACTAGCAGACACAGATACGCAGTATTTT.

This sequence joins TRBV4-2 and TRBJ2-5; perhaps TRBD1 as D (5 bases). Germline CDR1 is LGHNA and CDR2 is YNFKEQ. This CDR3 is 15 amino acids long. Trimming left V 0 bases short and J 5 bases short, with 13 bases between. The CDR3 spells CASSQDLPRAETQYF. In nucleotides, the CDR3 is TGTGCCAGCAGCCAAGATCTGCCCAGGGCCGAGACCCAGTACTTC.

This chain joins TRBV5-4 and TRBJ2-2; 10 positions agree with TRBD2. The CDR3 is 16 amino acids. In germline, CDR1 is SGHNT, CDR2 YYREEE (reference sequence). Trimming took 4 bases from V and 3 from J; bases not matched to a gene: 6. DNA of the CDR3: TGTGCCAGCAGCCTACAAGCGGGAGGGGACACCGGGGAGCTGTTTTTT. Translating gives CASSLQAGGDTGELFF. Full variable domain (rest looked up from reference TRBV5-4 and TRBJ2-2): ETGVTQSPTHLIKTRGQQVTLRCSSQSGHNTVSWYQQALGQGPQFIFQYYREEENGRGNFPPRFSGLQFPNYSSELNVNALELDDSALYLCASSLQAGGDTGELFFGEGSRLTVL.

The chain carries TRBV11-2 and TRBJ2-1; TRBD2 aligns across 9 bases. Looked up from germline, CDR1 is SGHAT and CDR2 is FQNNGV. The length of the CDR3 is 16 residues. The junction had 5 bases not matched to a gene; V was cut back by 5 bases and J by 0 bases. The CDR3 sequence is CASSPSSGSSYNEQFF. CDR3 DNA: TGTGCCAGCAGCCCGAGTAGCGGGAGCTCCTACAATGAGCAGTTCTTC.

The V and J genes are TRBV6-5 and TRBJ2-3, with 8 bases matching TRBD2. The J segment lost 4 bases and the V segment lost 1 base, leaving 1 base of the junction unmatched. In germline, CDR1 is MNHEY, CDR2 SVGAGI. The CDR3 consists of 14 residues. DNA for the CDR3: TGTGCCAGCAGTTACTTAGCGGGATCAGATACGCAGTATTTT. It is translated as CASSYLAGSDTQYF.

V usage is TRBV7-8 and J usage is TRBJ2-1; 11 nucleotides align to TRBD2. The CDR3 runs 17 residues. With V trimmed by 5 bases and J by 2 bases, 8 bases remained unmatched. Germline V gene lookup returns CDR1 SGHVS and CDR2 FQNEAQ. The CDR3 coding sequence is TGTGCCAGCAGCGCCTTAACTAGCGGGAGCCCCTACAATGAGCAGTTCTTC. Translated, it gives CASSALTSGSPYNEQFF.

This clone is a singleton in its sample. The chain carries TRBV12-3 or TRBV12-4 and TRBJ2-5; 8 bases line up with TRBD1. V shed 5 bases, J shed 2 bases, and the junction held 1 base outside the gene matches. This CDR3 has 13 amino acids. The CDR3 DNA sequence: TGTGCCAGCAGTGGGACAGGTCAAGAGACCCAGTACTTC. Its translation is CASSGTGQETQYF.

V and J are TRBV5-6 and TRBJ1-1; 9 bases are shared with TRBD1. V shed 7 bases and J 5 bases; nucleotides not matched to a gene: 9. Germline lookup yields CDR1 SGHDT and CDR2 YYEEEE. The CDR3 has 14 residues. Here the CDR3 reads CASSRDRVDTEAFF. CDR3 bases: TGTGCCAGCTCCCGGGACAGGGTTGATACTGAAGCTTTCTTT.

This chain uses TRBV5-5 with TRBJ2-7, with D unclear. The CDR3 extends over 12 amino acids. From germline, CDR1 is SGHKS and CDR2 YYEKEE (reference sequence). Between the trimmed V and J ends, which lost 2 bases and 6 bases, there was a span of 9 bases. The CDR3 DNA is TGTGCCAGCAGCTTAATCGGGTCCGAGCAGTACTTC. Its protein is CASSLIGSEQYF.

The CDR3 nucleotides are TGTGCCAGCAGCTTACTACCGAACACTGAAGCTTTCTTT. Translation: CASSLLPNTEAFF. The chain couples TRBV11-3 to TRBJ1-1; D is unclear. Germline lookup yields CDR1 SGHNT and CDR2 YENEEA. With 2 bases removed from V and 1 base from J, the gap between germline ends came to 5 bases. This CDR3 comprises 13 residues.

The V gene is TRBV6-5, the J gene TRBJ2-1; D might be TRBD2 (6 bases). The germline CDR1 and CDR2 sequences are MNHEY and SVGAGI. The CDR3 has 15 amino acids. The germline V and J ends were trimmed by 4 bases and 0 bases, with 10 bases remaining between them. CDR3 loop: CASSFSGSSYNEQFF. The DNA of the CDR3 is TGTGCCAGCAGTTTTAGCGGTAGCTCCTACAATGAGCAGTTCTTC.

This chain connects TRBV29-1 to TRBJ2-3, with 9 bases that match TRBD1. From germline, CDR1 is SQVTM and CDR2 ANQGSEA. V was pared by 7 bases and J by 0 bases, with 5 bases of the junction left unmatched. The CDR3 has 14 residues. Here the CDR3 reads CSGEQGASTDTQYF. Here the CDR3 DNA reads TGCAGCGGAGAACAGGGGGCTAGCACAGATACGCAGTATTTT.

The V call is TRBV7-2, the J call TRBJ2-2; D possibly corresponds to TRBD1 (6 bases). Per the germline V gene, CDR1 is SGHTA and CDR2 is FQGNSA. The length of the CDR3 is 15 residues. Trimming removed 3 bases at V and 3 bases at J, with 11 bases between. The CDR3 nucleotides read TGTGCCAGCAGCTTCAACAGGGCTGACACCGGGGAGCTGTTTTTT. It specifies CASSFNRADTGELFF.

The chain uses TRBV11-3 and TRBJ2-7; tentatively, D is TRBD1 (6 bases). The germline V gene has CDR1 SGHNT and CDR2 YENEEA. CDR3 length: 16 residues. Trimming shortened V by 1 base and J by 0 bases, and 13 bases separated the two germline ends. This chain's CDR3 is CASSLVSGHASYEQYF. CDR3 DNA sequence: TGTGCCAGCAGCTTAGTGTCGGGACACGCCTCCTACGAGCAGTACTTC. Based on the CDR3 plus reference TRBV11-3 and TRBJ2-7, the full variable domain is EAGVVQSPRYKIIEKKQPVAFWCNPISGHNTLYWYLQNLGQGPELLIRYENEEAVDDSQLPKDRFSAERLKGVDSTLKIQPAELGDSAVYLCASSLVSGHASYEQYFGPGTRLTVT.

This chain links TRBV30 with TRBJ1-2; 11 bases agree with TRBD1. The CDR3 runs to 15 residues. Germline V lookup: CDR1 GTSNPN, CDR2 SVGIG (reference sequence). J lost 2 bases, V lost 5 bases, and 7 bases had no gene match. The DNA of the CDR3 is TGTGCCTGGGAACCTCGGACAGGGGGCAACTATGGCTACACCTTC. Protein product: CAWEPRTGGNYGYTF.

V gene TRBV11-2 combines with J gene TRBJ2-1; 7 nucleotides agree with TRBD2. The trim removed 5 bases at V and 3 bases at J, leaving 7 bases unmatched. The CDR3 consists of 15 residues. Germline lookup yields CDR1 SGHAT and CDR2 FQNNGV. The CDR3 is CASSASGVIYNEQFF. The CDR3 DNA reads TGTGCCAGCAGCGCGAGCGGGGTTATCTACAATGAGCAGTTCTTC.